The TCR beta chain described here comes from a study of CD8+CD57+ T cells in acquired aplastic anemia (dated by TCRdb to the late 2010s). Background for the entire study: On average, sorted CD4+ and CD8+ cells yielded about 3 ug of extracted DNA, with a range of about 0.18 to 30 ug. A CD8+CD57+ expansion meant a frequency higher than the mean frequency seen in healthy subjects.

Based on the germline V gene (reference sequence), the CDR1 and CDR2 sequences are DFQATT and SNEGSKA. V is reduced by 6 bases and J by 1 base, leaving a spacing of 16 bases between them. From cysteine to phenylalanine, the CDR3 is 14 amino acids long. The read is trimmed to its CDR3 DNA, 42 bases read in frame from base 1. Genomic DNA was used as template for profiling of TCR beta VDJ combinations and CDR3 sequences. TCR repertoire sequencing was run on an Illumina HiSeq 2000. The study's own analysis went as follows. Repertoire assessment relied on Simpson's diversity index, CDR3 size and DJ length profiles, and TRBV/TRBJ rearrangement plots. Whichever DNA sequence was most abundant in the deep sequencing data was defined as the immunodominant clone. CDR3 amino acid sequences were screened for sharing across subjects and compared with published repertoires and the VDJdb database. TCRdb handled the public reads itself, with Q25 trimming in fastp and clone calling in MiXCR, and kept productive beta chains. Every distinct CDR3 protein forms one entry, paired with its most common genes and DNA. TCRdb, not the original authors, processed these V and J calls. This sample holds about 98,000 distinct CDR3 sequences; 55% to 75% were observed only once. In total, the top ten clones hold 65% of the sample.

Results and caveats for the whole study, not just this receptor: Between patients and healthy controls, no significant difference in CD8+ Simpson's diversity was found (P=0.060). Roughly 30 CD8+ CDR3 sequences were shared between patients and controls but appeared highly expressed in patients and within their immunodominant clones.

A word on this clonotype: Its antigen is not yet known. Base qualities are not provided; no much larger clone lies one nucleotide away.

Flow cytometry had shown CD8+CD57+ cell expansion in the patients selected for sequencing. All patients had severe acquired aplastic anemia diagnosed by International Study of Aplastic Anemia and Agranulocytosis and Camitta criteria. At the time blood was sampled, none of the patients had received any therapy. In the study, sorted CD4+ and CD8+ blood T cells from patients with severe aplastic anemia and from healthy subjects underwent deep sequencing of TCR repertoires. In the USA, patient enrollment took place under clinicaltrials.gov protocols 00001620, 01623167, 00001397, 00071045, 00081523 and 00961064. Ficoll-Paque density gradient centrifugation was used to isolate peripheral blood mononuclear cells. Before DNA extraction, CD4+ and CD8+ T cells were sorted with FACS or magnetic beads.

The rearrangement combines TRBV20-1 with TRBJ2-7, with TRBD1 as a weak D call on 5 bases. The sample taken for sequencing was sorted CD4+, CD8+, or CD8+CD57+ T cells (not recorded which) from PBMCs. The source of this sequence is a human donor with aplastic anemia. The CDR3 corresponds to CSAVVAGSSYEQYF. The DNA sequence is given as TGCAGTGCAGTTGTCGCAGGGTCTTCCTACGAGCAGTACTTC.